This TCR beta chain comes out of a study of shared clonotypes between healthy human individuals. The trim removed 3 bases at V and 4 bases at J, leaving 14 bases unmatched. This CDR3 is 17 amino acids long. Germline lookup yields CDR1 SGDLS and CDR2 YYNGEE. Original methodology: ImmunoSEQ supplied junction-only sequences lacking quality scores, so filtering was different. Measured with immunoSEQ multiplex PCR; TCRdb has only the in-frame clones, and not every one. The V and J calls and clone size come from that table; D and trimming were worked out from the DNA. This sample has 2.3 million or so clones; approximately 95% occur once, and the top ten carry 0.39%.

The genes are TRBV9 and TRBJ1-2; 8 nucleotides line up with TRBD1. This receptor was obtained from a man between 18 and 29 years old in good health. Some clones in this sample may be carry-over from other donors' samples. The material sequenced was naive CD4+ T cells from PBMCs. Specified subset: CD45RA+ positively selected. The CDR3 spells CASSESQTGAVFYGYTF. CDR3 in DNA: TGTGCCAGCAGCGAATCTCAGACAGGGGCGGTTTTCTATGGCTACACCTTC.